The 2 T cell receptor beta chains below were found in one sample sequenced in a study of T cells in Graves' hyperthyroidism and ophthalmopathy. Amplified TCR beta CDR3 regions derived from RNA transcripts. Carried out on the TCR CDR3, a first-round RT-PCR used the HTBI primer set. TCRdb re-called the multiplex PCR reads through MiXCR, storing one row per CDR3 protein. This table has around 400,000 distinct CDR3 sequences, approximately 25% appearing once. The sample consisted of blood. The receptors originated from a man in his forties or fifties with Graves' hyperthyroidism.

This clonotype was counted a few times. The rearrangement uses TRBV30 and TRBJ2-1; either TRBD1 or TRBD2 may supply D (5 bases each). V lost 5 bases and J lost 3, with 14 bases in between. The CDR3 contains 14 residues. Germline CDR1 is GTSNPN and CDR2 is SVGIG (reference sequence). This CDR3 is CAWVTGGYYNEQFF. CDR3 nucleotides: TGTGCCTGGGTAACTGGGGGTTACTACAATGAGCAGTTCTTC.

This clonotype has just a few counts. The CDR3 here is CSATGTSGTGLSYEQYF. The CDR3 DNA reads as TGCAGTGCCACCGGGACTAGCGGGACTGGCCTATCCTACGAGCAGTACTTC. The chain uses TRBV20-1 and TRBJ2-7; 13 bases align to TRBD2. Germline assignment: CDR1 DFQATT and CDR2 SNEGSKA (reference sequence). V lost 6 bases to trimming and J lost 1 base; unmatched junction nucleotides: 12. CDR3 length: 17 residues.